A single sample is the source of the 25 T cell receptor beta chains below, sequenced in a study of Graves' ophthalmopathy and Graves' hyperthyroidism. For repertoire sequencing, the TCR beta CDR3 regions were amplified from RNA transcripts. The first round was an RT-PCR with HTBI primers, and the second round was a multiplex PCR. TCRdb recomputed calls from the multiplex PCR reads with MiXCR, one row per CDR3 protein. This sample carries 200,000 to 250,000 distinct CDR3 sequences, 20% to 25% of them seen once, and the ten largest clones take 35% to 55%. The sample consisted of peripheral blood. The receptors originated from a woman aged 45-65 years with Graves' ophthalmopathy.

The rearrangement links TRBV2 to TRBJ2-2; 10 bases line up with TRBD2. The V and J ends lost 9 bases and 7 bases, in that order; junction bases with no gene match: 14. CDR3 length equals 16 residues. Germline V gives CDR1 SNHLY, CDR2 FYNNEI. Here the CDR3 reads CASTSGASGRGGELFF. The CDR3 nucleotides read TGTGCCAGTACGAGCGGAGCTAGCGGGAGAGGCGGGGAGCTGTTTTTT.

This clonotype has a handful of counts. CDR3 residues: CASSFWDEQFF. As DNA, the CDR3 is TGTGCCAGCAGTTTCTGGGATGAGCAGTTCTTC. V is TRBV12-3 or TRBV12-4 and J is TRBJ2-1; no reliable D call. This CDR3 is 11 amino acids long. Between the trimmed V and J ends, which lost 3 bases and 8 bases, there was a span of 5 bases.

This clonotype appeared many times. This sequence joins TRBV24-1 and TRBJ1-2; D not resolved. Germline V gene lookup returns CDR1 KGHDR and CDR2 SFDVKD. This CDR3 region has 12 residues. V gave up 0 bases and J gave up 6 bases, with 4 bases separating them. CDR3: CATSDLLDGYTF. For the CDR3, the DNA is TGTGCCACCAGTGATTTGCTGGATGGCTACACCTTC.

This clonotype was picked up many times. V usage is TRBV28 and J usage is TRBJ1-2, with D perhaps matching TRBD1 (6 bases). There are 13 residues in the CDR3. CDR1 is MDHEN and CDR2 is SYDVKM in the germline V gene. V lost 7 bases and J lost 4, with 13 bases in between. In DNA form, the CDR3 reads TGTGCCAGCATCGGAGGGGGACGCTATGGCTACACCTTC. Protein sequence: CASIGGGRYGYTF.

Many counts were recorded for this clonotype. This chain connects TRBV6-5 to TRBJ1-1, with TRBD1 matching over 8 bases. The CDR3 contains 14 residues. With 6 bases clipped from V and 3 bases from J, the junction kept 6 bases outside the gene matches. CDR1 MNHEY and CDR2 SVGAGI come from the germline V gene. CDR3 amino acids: CASRQGVVYTEAFF. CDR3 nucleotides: TGTGCCAGCAGACAGGGGGTTGTTTACACTGAAGCTTTCTTT.

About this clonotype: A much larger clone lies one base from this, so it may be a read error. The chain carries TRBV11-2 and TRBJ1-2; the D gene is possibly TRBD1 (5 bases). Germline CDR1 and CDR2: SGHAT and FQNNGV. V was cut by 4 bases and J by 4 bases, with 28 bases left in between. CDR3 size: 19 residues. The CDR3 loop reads CASSSPGQYGTGTSYGYTF. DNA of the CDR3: TGTGCCAGCAGCTCCCCGGGTCAATATGGTACAGGAACGAGCTATGGCTACACCTTC.

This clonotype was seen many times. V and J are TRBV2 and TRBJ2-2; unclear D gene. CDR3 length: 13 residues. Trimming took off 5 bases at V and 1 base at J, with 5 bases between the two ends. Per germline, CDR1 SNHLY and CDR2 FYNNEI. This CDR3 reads CASSSENTGELFF. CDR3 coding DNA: TGTGCCAGCAGTTCAGAGAACACCGGGGAGCTGTTTTTT.

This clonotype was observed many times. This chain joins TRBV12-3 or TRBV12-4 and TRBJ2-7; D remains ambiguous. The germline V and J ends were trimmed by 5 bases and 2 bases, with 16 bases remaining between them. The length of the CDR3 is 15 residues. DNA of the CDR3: TGTGCCAGCAGTACTTCATTCGGGTCGGCCTACGAGCAGTACTTC. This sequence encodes CASSTSFGSAYEQYF.

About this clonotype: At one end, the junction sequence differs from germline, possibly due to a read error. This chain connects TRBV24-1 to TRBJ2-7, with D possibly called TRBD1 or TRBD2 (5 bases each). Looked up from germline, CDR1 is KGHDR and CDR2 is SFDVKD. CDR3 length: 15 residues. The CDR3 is CASSDLGTLVGEQYF. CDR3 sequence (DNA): TGTGCCAGCAGTGACCTCGGGACCCTCGTGGGGGAGCAGTACTTC.

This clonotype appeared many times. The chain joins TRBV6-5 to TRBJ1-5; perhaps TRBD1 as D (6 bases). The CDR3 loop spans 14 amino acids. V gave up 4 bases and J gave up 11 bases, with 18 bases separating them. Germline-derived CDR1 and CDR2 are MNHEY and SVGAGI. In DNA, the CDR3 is TGTGCCAGCAGTTCAGGGACATCCTCCTGGGCCCAGCATTTT. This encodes CASSSGTSSWAQHF.

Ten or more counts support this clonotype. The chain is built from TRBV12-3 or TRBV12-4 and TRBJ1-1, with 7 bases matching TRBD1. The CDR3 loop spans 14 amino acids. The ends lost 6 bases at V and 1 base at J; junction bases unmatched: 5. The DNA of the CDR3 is TGTGCCAGCAGACTTACAGGGGCGAACACTGAAGCTTTCTTT. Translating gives CASRLTGANTEAFF.

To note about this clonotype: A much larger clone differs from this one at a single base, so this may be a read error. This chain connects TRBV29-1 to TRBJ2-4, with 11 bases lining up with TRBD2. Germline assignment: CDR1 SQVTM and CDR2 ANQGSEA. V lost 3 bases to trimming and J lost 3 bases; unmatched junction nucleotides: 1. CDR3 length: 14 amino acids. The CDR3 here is CSVDGLAGKNIQYF. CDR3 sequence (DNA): TGCAGCGTTGATGGACTAGCGGGCAAAAACATTCAGTACTTC. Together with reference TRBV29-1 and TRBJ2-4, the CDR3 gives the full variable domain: SAVISQKPSRDICQRGTSLTIQCQVDSQVTMMFWYRQQPGQSLTLIATANQGSEATYESGFVIDKFPISRPNLTFSTLTVSNMSPEDSSIYLCSVDGLAGKNIQYFGAGTRLSVL.

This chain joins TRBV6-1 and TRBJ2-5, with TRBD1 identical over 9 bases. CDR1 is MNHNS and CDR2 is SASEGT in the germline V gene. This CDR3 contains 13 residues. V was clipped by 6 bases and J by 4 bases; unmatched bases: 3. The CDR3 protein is CASRNRGPETQYF. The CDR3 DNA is TGTGCCAGCAGGAACAGGGGGCCAGAGACCCAGTACTTC.

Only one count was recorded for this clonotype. CDR3 region: CASSHAGGSQYF. The CDR3 DNA reads TGTGCCAGCAGTCACGCAGGGGGGTCCCAGTACTTC. The chain joins TRBV6-2 or TRBV6-3 to TRBJ2-5; weak D call: TRBD1 (7 bases). Per the germline V gene, CDR1 is MNHEY and CDR2 is SVGEGT. The CDR3 has 12 residues. V lost 5 bases, J lost 9 bases, and 13 bases lay in between.

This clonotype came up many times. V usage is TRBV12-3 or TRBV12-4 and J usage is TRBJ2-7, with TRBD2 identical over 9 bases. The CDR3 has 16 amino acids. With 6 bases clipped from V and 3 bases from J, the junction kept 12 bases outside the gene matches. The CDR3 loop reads CASSPGLAAGYYEQYF. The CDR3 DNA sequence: TGTGCCAGCAGCCCGGGACTAGCTGCCGGATACTACGAGCAGTACTTC.

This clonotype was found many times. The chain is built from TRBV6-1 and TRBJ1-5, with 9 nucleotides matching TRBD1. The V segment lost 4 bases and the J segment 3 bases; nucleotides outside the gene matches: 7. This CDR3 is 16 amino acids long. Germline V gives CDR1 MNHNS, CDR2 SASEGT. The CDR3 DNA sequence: TGTGCCAGCAGTGCTGCCGGGACAGGGTACAATCAGCCCCAGCATTTT. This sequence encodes CASSAAGTGYNQPQHF.

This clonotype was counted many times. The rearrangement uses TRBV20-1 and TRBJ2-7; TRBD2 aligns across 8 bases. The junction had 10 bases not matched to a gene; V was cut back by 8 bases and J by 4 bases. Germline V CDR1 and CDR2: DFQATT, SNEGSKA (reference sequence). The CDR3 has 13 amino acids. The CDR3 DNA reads TGCAGTCTCCTCCGGTCTAGCGGGTACGAGCAGTACTTC. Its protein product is CSLLRSSGYEQYF.

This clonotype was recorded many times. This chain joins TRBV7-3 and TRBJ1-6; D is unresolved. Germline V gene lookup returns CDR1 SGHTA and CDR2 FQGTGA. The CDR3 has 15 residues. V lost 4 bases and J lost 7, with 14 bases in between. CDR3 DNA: TGTGCCAGCAGCTCCCGGTCTGACGGCAATTCACCCCTCCACTTT. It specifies CASSSRSDGNSPLHF. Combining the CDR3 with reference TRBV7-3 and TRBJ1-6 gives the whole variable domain GAGVSQTPSNKVTEKGKYVELRCDPISGHTALYWYRQSLGQGPEFLIYFQGTGAADDSGLPNDRFFAVRPEGSVSTLKIQRTERGDSAVYLCASSSRSDGNSPLHFGNGTRLTVT.

The chain's CDR3 is CASSSGTGTTYEQYF. The CDR3 region has the DNA TGTGCCAGCAGCTCCGGGACAGGGACTACGTACGAGCAGTACTTC. The rearrangement uses TRBV7-9 and TRBJ2-7; 9 bases are shared with TRBD1. The CDR3 is made up of 15 amino acids. The junction had 8 bases not matched to a gene; V was cut back by 4 bases and J by 4 bases. Germline V CDR1 and CDR2: SEHNR, FQNEAQ (reference sequence).

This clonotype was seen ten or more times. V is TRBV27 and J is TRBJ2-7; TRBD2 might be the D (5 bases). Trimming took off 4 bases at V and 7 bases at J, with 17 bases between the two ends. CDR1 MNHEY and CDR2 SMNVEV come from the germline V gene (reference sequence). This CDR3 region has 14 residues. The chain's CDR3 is CASSSAGSTVEQYF. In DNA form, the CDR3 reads TGTGCCAGCAGTTCCGCGGGCTCCACCGTGGAGCAGTACTTC.

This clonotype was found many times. The CDR3 loop reads CASSRGLEAFF. CDR3 nucleotides: TGTGCCAGCAGCCGGGGGCTGGAGGCTTTCTTT. The V call is TRBV6-2 or TRBV6-3, the J call TRBJ1-1; D is possibly TRBD1 (6 bases). Germline-derived CDR1 and CDR2 are MNHEY and SVGEGT. V was clipped by 6 bases and J by 11 bases, with 13 bases between them. CDR3 length: 11 amino acids.

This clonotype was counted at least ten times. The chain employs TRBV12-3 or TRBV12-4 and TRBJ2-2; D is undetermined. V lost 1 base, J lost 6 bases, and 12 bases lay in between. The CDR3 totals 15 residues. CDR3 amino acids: CASSLGLSGAGELFF. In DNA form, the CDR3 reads TGTGCCAGCAGTTTAGGGTTGTCTGGGGCCGGGGAGCTGTTTTTT.

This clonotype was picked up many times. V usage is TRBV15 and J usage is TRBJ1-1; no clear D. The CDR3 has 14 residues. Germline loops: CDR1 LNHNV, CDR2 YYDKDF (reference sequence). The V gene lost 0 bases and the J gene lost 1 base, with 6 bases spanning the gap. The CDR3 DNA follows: TGTGCCACCAGCAGAGATCGGGAGAACACTGAAGCTTTCTTT. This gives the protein CATSRDRENTEAFF. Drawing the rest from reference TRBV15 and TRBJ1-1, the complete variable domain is DAMVIQNPRYQVTQFGKPVTLSCSQTLNHNVMYWYQQKSSQAPKLLFHYYDKDFNNEADTPDNFQSRRPNTSFCFLDIRSPGLGDTAMYLCATSRDRENTEAFFGQGTRLTVV.

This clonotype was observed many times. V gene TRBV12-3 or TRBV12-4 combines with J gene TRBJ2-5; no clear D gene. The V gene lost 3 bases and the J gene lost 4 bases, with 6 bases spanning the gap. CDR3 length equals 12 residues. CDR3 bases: TGTGCCAGCAGTTTCTCAGTAGAGACCCAGTACTTC. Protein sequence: CASSFSVETQYF.

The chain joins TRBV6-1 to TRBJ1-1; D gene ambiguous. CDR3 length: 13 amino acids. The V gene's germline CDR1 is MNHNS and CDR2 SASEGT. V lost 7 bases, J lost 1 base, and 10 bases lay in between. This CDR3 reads CASIHPANTEAFF. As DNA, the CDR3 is TGTGCCAGCATACACCCGGCGAACACTGAAGCTTTCTTT.